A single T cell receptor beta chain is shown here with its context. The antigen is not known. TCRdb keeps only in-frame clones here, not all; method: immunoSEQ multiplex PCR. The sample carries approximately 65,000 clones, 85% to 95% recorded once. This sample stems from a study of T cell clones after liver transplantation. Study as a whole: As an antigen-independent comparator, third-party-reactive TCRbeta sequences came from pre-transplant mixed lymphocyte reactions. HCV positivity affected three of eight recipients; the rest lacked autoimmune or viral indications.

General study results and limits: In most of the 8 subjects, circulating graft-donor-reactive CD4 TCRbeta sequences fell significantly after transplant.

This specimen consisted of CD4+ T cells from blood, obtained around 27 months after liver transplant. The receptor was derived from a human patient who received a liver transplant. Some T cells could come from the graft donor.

CDR3 sequence: CASSPTTDRGFYEQYF. The CDR3 DNA follows: TGTGCCAGCAGCCCTACAACGGACAGGGGGTTTTACGAGCAGTACTTC. The V and J genes are TRBV11-2 and TRBJ2-7; 10 bases are shared with TRBD1. CDR3 length: 16 amino acids. The V segment lost 5 bases and the J segment 4 bases; nucleotides outside the gene matches: 11. Germline assignment: CDR1 SGHAT and CDR2 FQNNGV.